These T cell receptor beta chains were read from a single sample in a study of CD8+ T cells in alopecia areata. Method: immunoSEQ multiplex PCR; TCRdb's copy keeps in-frame clones and lacks some. The sample gives 250,000 or so clones, 67% of which show up once; around 1.2% is in the top ten. The sample in question was CD4+ T cells sorted from blood, obtained at week 0. These receptors were obtained from a human donor with alopecia areata. CDR3s include the opening cysteine and the closing phenylalanine or tryptophan. A D gene is named only where the DNA matches it firmly. The listing skips clone size in some rows; elsewhere it reads once, few, many or a size class.

v_gene,j_gene,abundance,d_gene,CDR3nt,CDR3aa
TRBV30,TRBJ1-1,-,-,TGTGCCTGGAGTGTAACCAGAATGGGTGGAGCTTTCTTT,CAWSVTRMGGAFF
TRBV9,TRBJ2-5,-,TRBD2,TGTGCCAGCGCCCCGGGGGGGGTCGAGACCCAGTACTTC,CASAPGGVETQYF
TRBV12-5,TRBJ2-5,-,TRBD1,TGTGCTAGTGGTAGACCGGGACAGGGGTATGAGACCCAGTACTTC,CASGRPGQGYETQYF
TRBV29-1,TRBJ2-2,-,-,TGCAGCGTTGTCGGGGCGCAGGACGGGGAGCTGTTTTTT,CSVVGAQDGELFF
TRBV7-2,TRBJ2-3,-,TRBD2,TGTGCCAGCAGCTTTGCGGGGGGCGCCACAGATACGCAGTATTTT,CASSFAGGATDTQYF
TRBV30,TRBJ1-5,-,TRBD1,TGTGCCTGGAGTGGTTTTGGGACAGGGACTCAGCCCCAGCATTTT,CAWSGFGTGTQPQHF
TRBV5-1,TRBJ1-2,-,-,TGCGCCAGCAGCTTGTTTGGGAATGGCTACACCTTC,CASSLFGNGYTF
TRBV29-1,TRBJ1-2,-,-,TGCAGCGTTGAAGTGCAACAGGGCTATGGCTACACCTTC,CSVEVQQGYGYTF
TRBV19,TRBJ1-1,few,TRBD1,TGTGCCAGTAGTATTCACAGGGGTACGAACACTGAAGCTTTCTTT,CASSIHRGTNTEAFF
TRBV29-1,TRBJ1-1,-,-,TGCAGCGTTGGTGACACTGAAGCTTTCTTT,CSVGDTEAFF
TRBV29-1,TRBJ1-4,-,-,TGCAGCGCTGGCCCGTCTTCGGAGGATGAAAAACTGTTTTTT,CSAGPSSEDEKLFF
TRBV5-5,TRBJ2-5,-,TRBD1,TGTGCCAGCAGCCGACAGGGGTCCCCTCAAGAGACCCAGTACTTC,CASSRQGSPQETQYF
TRBV4-2,TRBJ2-7,once,-,TGTGCCAGCAGCCAGACTAGAGTAAGCGAGCAGTACTTC,CASSQTRVSEQYF
TRBV28,TRBJ2-5,-,-,TGTGCCAGTCTCAGTACCCAAGAGACCCAGTACTTC,CASLSTQETQYF
TRBV2,TRBJ1-6,-,-,TGTGCCAGCAGTGAAGCGCTTCAGAGGCAGGGGCCAAGCTCCTATAATTCACCCCTCCACTTT,CASSEALQRQGPSSYNSPLHF
TRBV7-6,TRBJ2-3,-,-,TGTGCCAGCAGCTTAGCGGCAGGTCGAAGTCGCACAGATACGCAGTATTTT,CASSLAAGRSRTDTQYF
TRBV5-1,TRBJ2-7,-,TRBD1,TGCGCCAGCAGACCCACCGGGACAGGGAGAAACGAGCAGTACTTC,CASRPTGTGRNEQYF
TRBV19,TRBJ1-2,-,TRBD1,TGTGCCAGCCGGCGGACAGGGGCGTATGGCTACACCTTC,CASRRTGAYGYTF
TRBV14,TRBJ2-7,-,-,TGTGCCAGCAGCCGCGCCCGGTTGGGCGAGCAGTACTTC,CASSRARLGEQYF
TRBV7-2,TRBJ2-7,-,-,TGTGCCAGCAGCTTAGATGGGGGGCTCGAGCAGTACTTC,CASSLDGGLEQYF
TRBV30,TRBJ2-5,few,-,TGTGCCTGGAGTGTTAGCAACCAAGAGACCCAGTACTTC,CAWSVSNQETQYF
TRBV29-1,TRBJ1-2,-,-,TGCAGCGTTATCGGTAAGGATGGCTACACCTTC,CSVIGKDGYTF
TRBV30,TRBJ2-7,-,-,TGTGCCTGGGCGGGGGACAGTCCCTACGAGCAGTACTTC,CAWAGDSPYEQYF
TRBV7-2,TRBJ1-5,-,-,TGTGCCAGCAGCTTAGAGGTCGCTCAGCCCCAGCATTTT,CASSLEVAQPQHF
TRBV27,TRBJ1-6,-,TRBD1,TGTGCCACCAAACCCTCGGAGGGGGCAGAGTCACCCCTCCACTTT,CATKPSEGAESPLHF
TRBV30,TRBJ1-1,-,-,TGTGCCTGGAGTACCCAGGGTGGCACTGAAGCTTTCTTT,CAWSTQGGTEAFF
TRBV29-1,TRBJ2-1,-,-,TGCAGTGGGGGGTCCTACAATGAGCAGTTCTTC,CSGGSYNEQFF
TRBV11-1,TRBJ1-1,-,-,TGTGCCAGCAAAAATGCCGCAGGCAACACTGAAGCTTTCTTT,CASKNAAGNTEAFF
TRBV6-6,TRBJ2-1,-,-,TGTGCCAGCAGTTACCTCACGGCCAATGAGCAGTTCTTC,CASSYLTANEQFF
TRBV5-1,TRBJ1-6,-,-,TGCGCCAGCAGCTTGGACAATCCGGGCAATTCACCCCTCCACTTT,CASSLDNPGNSPLHF
TRBV6-5,TRBJ2-7,-,TRBD1,TGTGCCAGCAGACCATCGGGGACAGGGGCGGGCGAGCAGTACTTC,CASRPSGTGAGEQYF
TRBV6-5,TRBJ1-3,once,-,TGTGCCAGCAGTTACTCGTCCTCTGGAAACACCATATATTTT,CASSYSSSGNTIYF
TRBV5-1,TRBJ2-3,few,-,TGCGCCAGCAGCTTGGAGAAGGGAGGAGATACGCAGTATTTT,CASSLEKGGDTQYF
TRBV30,TRBJ1-5,-,-,TGTGCCTGGAGTTTCCAGGGGAGCCAGCCCCAGCATTTT,CAWSFQGSQPQHF
TRBV4-3,TRBJ1-2,-,-,TGCGCCAGCAGCCGTTCAGGGGACGGGGGCTACACCTTC,CASSRSGDGGYTF
TRBV25-1,TRBJ1-1,few,-,TGTGCCAGCAGTGAAATGGGGGGCGGCTACACTGAAGCTTTCTTT,CASSEMGGGYTEAFF
TRBV29-1,TRBJ1-1,-,-,TGCAGCGGCGCGACAGCGAACACTGAAGCTTTCTTT,CSGATANTEAFF
TRBV7-2,TRBJ2-3,-,-,TGTGCCAGCGGCCTGAGGAGCGATACGCAGTATTTT,CASGLRSDTQYF
TRBV15,TRBJ1-1,-,-,TGTGCCACCAGCAGAGGCATGAGGGGAAGCACTGAAGCTTTCTTT,CATSRGMRGSTEAFF
TRBV7-2,TRBJ2-2,few,-,TGTGCCAGCACCCTCGGGACCGCCTGGGGGGAGCTGTTTTTT,CASTLGTAWGELFF